The sequence of this T cell receptor beta chain was determined in a study of T cell responses to AZD1222 COVID-19 vaccine. Study outcomes and limitations: Following two doses of AZD1222, Spike-specific TCR breadth and depth rose. The donor cohort was predominantly white British with a female majority, and clonal diversity may have been underestimated. Per reports, nearly half of all spike-specific TCRs target regions that are unmutated in variants.

Using immunoSEQ multiplex PCR, the repertoire was profiled, and TCRdb retains in-frame clones only, with some absent. The sample comprises roughly 99,000 clones, about 89% of which are singletons, and 7.5% to 9.5% rests with the top ten. This clone was observed a handful of times. What it binds is not known. Timing groups of about 4 and about 12 weeks for second doses were pooled. V shed 0 bases and J 11 bases; nucleotides not matched to a gene: 8. The germline V gene encodes CDR1 GTSNPN and CDR2 SVGIG (reference sequence). The CDR3 covers 13 residues. This clonotype originated in an adult who received the AZD1222 COVID-19 vaccine. The V call is TRBV30, the J call TRBJ1-1, with TRBD1 matching 8 bases. This specimen consisted of peripheral blood, obtained 28 days after the second AZD1222 dose. The CDR3 bases are TGTGCCTGGAGTGTAGGACAGGGCCAGTCGGCTTTCTTT. As protein: CAWSVGQGQSAFF. The full variable domain, in which reference TRBV30 and TRBJ1-1 provide the parts outside the CDR3, is SQTIHQWPATLVQPVGSPLSLECTVEGTSNPNLYWYRQAAGRGLQLLFYSVGIGQISSEVPQNLSASRPQDRQFILSSKKLLLSDSGFYLCAWSVGQGQSAFFGQGTRLTVV.